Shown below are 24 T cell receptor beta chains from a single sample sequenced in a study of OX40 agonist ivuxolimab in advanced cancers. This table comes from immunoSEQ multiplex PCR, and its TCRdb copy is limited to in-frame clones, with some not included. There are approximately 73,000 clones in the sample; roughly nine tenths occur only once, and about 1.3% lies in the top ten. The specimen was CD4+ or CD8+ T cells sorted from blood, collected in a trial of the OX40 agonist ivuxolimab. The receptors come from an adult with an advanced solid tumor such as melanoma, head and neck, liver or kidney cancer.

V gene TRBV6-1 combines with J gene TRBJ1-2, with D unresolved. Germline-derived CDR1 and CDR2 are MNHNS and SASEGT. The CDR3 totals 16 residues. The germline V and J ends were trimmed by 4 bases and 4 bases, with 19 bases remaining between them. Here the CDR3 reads CASSGSTVKTLYGYTF. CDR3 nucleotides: TGTGCCAGCAGTGGGTCTACAGTGAAGACCCTCTATGGCTACACCTTC.

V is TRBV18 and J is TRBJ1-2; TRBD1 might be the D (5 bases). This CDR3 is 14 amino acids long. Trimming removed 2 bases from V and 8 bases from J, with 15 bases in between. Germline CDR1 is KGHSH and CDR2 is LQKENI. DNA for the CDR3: TGTGCCAGCTCACCATACGACAGCCCCGGAGGCTACACCTTC. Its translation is CASSPYDSPGGYTF.

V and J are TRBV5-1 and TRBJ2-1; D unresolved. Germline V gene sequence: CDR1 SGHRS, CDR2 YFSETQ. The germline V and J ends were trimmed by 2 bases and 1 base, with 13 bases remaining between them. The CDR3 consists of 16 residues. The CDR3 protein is CASSFGQTISYNEQFF. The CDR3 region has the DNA TGCGCCAGCAGCTTCGGGCAGACAATTTCCTACAATGAGCAGTTCTTC.

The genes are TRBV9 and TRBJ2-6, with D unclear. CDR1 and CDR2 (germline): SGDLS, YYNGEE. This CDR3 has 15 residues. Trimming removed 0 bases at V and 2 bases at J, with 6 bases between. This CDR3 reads CASSVELAGANVLTF. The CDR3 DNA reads TGTGCCAGCAGCGTAGAATTGGCTGGGGCCAACGTCCTGACTTTC.

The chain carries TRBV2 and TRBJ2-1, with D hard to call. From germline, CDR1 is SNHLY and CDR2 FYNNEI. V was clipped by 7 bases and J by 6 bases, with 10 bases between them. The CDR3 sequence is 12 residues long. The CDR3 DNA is TGTGCCAGCACCGACACCCTCAATGAGCAGTTCTTC. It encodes CASTDTLNEQFF.

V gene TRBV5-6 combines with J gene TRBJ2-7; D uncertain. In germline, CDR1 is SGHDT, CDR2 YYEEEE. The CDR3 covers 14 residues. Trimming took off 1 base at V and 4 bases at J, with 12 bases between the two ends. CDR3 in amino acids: CASSLMAGNYEQYF. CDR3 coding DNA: TGTGCCAGCAGCTTGATGGCAGGTAATTACGAGCAGTACTTC.

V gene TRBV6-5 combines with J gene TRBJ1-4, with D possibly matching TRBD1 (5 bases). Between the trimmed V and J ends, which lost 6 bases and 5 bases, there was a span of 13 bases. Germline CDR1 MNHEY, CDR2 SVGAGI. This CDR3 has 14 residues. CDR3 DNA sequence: TGTGCCAGCAGCTACGGAAGGGGCAATGAAAAACTGTTTTTT. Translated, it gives CASSYGRGNEKLFF.

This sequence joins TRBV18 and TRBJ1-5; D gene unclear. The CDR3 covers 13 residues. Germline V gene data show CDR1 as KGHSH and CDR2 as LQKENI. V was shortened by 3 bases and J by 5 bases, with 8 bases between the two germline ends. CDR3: CASSPLRDQPQHF. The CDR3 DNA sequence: TGTGCCAGCTCACCCTTGAGGGATCAGCCCCAGCATTTT.

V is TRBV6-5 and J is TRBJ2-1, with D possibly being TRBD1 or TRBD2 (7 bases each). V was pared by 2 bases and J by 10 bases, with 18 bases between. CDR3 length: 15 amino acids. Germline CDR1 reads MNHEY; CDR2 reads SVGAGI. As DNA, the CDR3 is TGTGCCAGCAGTTACGGGGACCTCAGGGGGGGGGAGCAGTTCTTC. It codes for CASSYGDLRGGEQFF.

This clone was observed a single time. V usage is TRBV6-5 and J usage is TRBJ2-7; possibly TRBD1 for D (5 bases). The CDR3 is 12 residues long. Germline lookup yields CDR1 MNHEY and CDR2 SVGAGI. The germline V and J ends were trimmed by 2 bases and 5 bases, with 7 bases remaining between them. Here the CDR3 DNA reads TGTGCCAGCAGTTACAAGGGGAACGAGCAGTACTTC. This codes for CASSYKGNEQYF.

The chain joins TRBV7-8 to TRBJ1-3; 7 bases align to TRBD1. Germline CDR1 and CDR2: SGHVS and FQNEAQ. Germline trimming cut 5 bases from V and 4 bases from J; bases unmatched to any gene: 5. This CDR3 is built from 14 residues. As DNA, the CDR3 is TGTGCCAGCAGCCCCGGGACAGAAGGAAACACCATATATTTT. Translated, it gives CASSPGTEGNTIYF.

In nucleotides, the CDR3 is TGTGCCAGCTCACCCGGGTCTTCTAACTATGGCTACACCTTC. As protein: CASSPGSSNYGYTF. The V call is TRBV18, the J call TRBJ1-2, with D hard to call. CDR1 is KGHSH, CDR2 LQKENI, per germline. V shed 3 bases and J shed 0 bases, with 8 bases lying between them. This CDR3 comprises 14 residues.

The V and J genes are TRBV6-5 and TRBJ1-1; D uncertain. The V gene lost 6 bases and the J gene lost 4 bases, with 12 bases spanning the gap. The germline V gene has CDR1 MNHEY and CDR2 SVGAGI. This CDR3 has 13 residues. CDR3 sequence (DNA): TGTGCCAGCAGGCTTAGGGATCGCACTGAAGCTTTCTTT. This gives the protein CASRLRDRTEAFF.

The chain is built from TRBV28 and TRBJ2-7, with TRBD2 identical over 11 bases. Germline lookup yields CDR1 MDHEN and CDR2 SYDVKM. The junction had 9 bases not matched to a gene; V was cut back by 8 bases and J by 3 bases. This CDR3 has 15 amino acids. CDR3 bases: TGTGCCAGCGTTGCCTCTAGCGGGGGGTACTACGAGCAGTACTTC. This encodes CASVASSGGYYEQYF.

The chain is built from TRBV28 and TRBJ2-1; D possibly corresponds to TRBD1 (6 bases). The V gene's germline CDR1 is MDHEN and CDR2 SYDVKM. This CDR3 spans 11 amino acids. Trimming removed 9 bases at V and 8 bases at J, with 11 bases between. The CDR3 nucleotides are TGTGCCAGTCAGGGGACGTATGAGCAGTTCTTC. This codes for CASQGTYEQFF.

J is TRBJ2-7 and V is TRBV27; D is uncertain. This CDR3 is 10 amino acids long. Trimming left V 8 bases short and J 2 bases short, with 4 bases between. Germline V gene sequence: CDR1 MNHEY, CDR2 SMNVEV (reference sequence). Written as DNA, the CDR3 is TGTGCCAGCGGGGCCTACGAGCAGTACTTC. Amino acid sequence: CASGAYEQYF.

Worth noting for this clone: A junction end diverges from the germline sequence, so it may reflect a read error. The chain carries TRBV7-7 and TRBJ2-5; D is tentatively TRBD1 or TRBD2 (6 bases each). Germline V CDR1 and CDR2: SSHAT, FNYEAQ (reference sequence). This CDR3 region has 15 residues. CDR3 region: CASSQVGGGQETQYF. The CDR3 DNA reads TGTGCTAGCAGCCAAGTTGGAGGGGGGCAAGAGACCCAGTACTTC.

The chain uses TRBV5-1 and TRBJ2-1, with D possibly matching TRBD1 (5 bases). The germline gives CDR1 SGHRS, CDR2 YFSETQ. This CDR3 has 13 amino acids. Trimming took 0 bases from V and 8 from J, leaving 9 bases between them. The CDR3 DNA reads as TGCGCCAGCAGCTTGGGACAGTTCGATGAGCAGTTCTTC. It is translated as CASSLGQFDEQFF.

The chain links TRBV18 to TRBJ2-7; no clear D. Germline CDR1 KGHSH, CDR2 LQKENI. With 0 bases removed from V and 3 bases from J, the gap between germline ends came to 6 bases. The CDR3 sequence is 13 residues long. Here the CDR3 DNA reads TGTGCCAGCTCACCACCGAGTATCTACGAGCAGTACTTC. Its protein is CASSPPSIYEQYF.

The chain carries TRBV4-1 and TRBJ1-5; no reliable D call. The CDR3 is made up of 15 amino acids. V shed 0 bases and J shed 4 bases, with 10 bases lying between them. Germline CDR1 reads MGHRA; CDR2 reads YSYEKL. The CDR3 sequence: CASSQEAGRNQPQHF. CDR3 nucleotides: TGCGCCAGCAGCCAAGAAGCGGGAAGGAATCAGCCCCAGCATTTT.

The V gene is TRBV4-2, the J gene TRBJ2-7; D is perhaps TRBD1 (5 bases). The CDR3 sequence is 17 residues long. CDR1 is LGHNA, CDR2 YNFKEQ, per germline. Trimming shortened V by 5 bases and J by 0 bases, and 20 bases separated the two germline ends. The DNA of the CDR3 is TGTGCCAGCAGCACAAGCTGGGAACCAGGGCGCTCCTACGAGCAGTACTTC. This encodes CASSTSWEPGRSYEQYF.

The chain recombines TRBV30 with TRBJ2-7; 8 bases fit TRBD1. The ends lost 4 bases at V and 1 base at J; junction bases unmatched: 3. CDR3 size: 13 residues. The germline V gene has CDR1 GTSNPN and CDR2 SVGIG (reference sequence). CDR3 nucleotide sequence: TGTGCCTGGACCGGGACAGGATCCTACGAGCAGTACTTC. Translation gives CAWTGTGSYEQYF.

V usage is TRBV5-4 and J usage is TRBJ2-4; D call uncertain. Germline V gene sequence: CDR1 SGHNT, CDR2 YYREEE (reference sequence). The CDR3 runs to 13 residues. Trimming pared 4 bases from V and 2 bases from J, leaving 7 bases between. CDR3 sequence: CASSPPTKNIQYF. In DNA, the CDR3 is TGTGCCAGCAGCCCCCCAACCAAAAACATTCAGTACTTC.

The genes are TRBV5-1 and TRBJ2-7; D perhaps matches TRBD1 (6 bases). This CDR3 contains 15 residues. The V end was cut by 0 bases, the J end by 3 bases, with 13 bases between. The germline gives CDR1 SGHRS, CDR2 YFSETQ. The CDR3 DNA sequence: TGCGCCAGCAGCTTGGGAGCAGGGGCAGGCTACGAGCAGTACTTC. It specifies CASSLGAGAGYEQYF.